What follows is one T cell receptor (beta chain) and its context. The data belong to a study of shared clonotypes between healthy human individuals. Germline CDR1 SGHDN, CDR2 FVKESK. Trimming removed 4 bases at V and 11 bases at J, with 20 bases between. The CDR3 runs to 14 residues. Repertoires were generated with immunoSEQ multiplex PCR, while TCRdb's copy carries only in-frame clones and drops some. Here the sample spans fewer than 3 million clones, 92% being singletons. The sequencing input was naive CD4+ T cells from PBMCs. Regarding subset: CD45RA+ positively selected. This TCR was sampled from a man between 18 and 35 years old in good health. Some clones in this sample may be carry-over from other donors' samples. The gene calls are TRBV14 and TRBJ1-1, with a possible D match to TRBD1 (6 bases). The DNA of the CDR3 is TGTGCCAGCAGCCCAACCGGGACATCCACCTCGGCTTTCTTT. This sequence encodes CASSPTGTSTSAFF.